Following are 6 T cell receptor beta chains from one sample sequenced in a study of shared clonotypes between healthy human individuals. Positively selected for CCR7, the CD45RO-negative cells used as naive CD8 cells excluded terminally differentiated effector memory CD45RA+ cells. The table came from immunoSEQ multiplex PCR; TCRdb's copy has only in-frame clones and leaves some out. The table records roughly 2 million clones, approximately 94% of them present only once. The sequencing input was naive CD8+ T cells sorted from blood. The receptors shown here come from a man aged 18 to 35 in good health.

The chain carries TRBV7-2 and TRBJ2-3; D not resolved. This CDR3 has 14 residues. Germline CDR1 is SGHTA and CDR2 is FQGNSA. Trimming stripped 3 bases from V and 2 bases from J, with 9 bases between. CDR3 coding DNA: TGTGCCAGCAGCTTGGGCGGATTCACAGATACGCAGTATTTT. This encodes CASSLGGFTDTQYF. The full variable domain, in which reference TRBV7-2 and TRBJ2-3 provide the parts outside the CDR3, is GAGVSQSPSNKVTEKGKDVELRCDPISGHTALYWYRQSLGQGLEFLIYFQGNSAPDKSGLPSDRFSAERTGGSVSTLTIQRTQQEDSAVYLCASSLGGFTDTQYFGPGTRLTVL.

The chain has TRBV30 and TRBJ2-5; tentative D call: TRBD2 (5 bases). This CDR3 comprises 16 residues. Germline V gives CDR1 GTSNPN, CDR2 SVGIG (reference sequence). Trimming removed 3 bases at V and 5 bases at J, with 22 bases between. Written as DNA, the CDR3 is TGTGCCTGGAGCGCAACCGGTATGGGTCCGGGGGAGACCCAGTACTTC. Its translation is CAWSATGMGPGETQYF.

V usage is TRBV27 and J usage is TRBJ1-4; D perhaps matches TRBD1 (5 bases). CDR1 is MNHEY and CDR2 is SMNVEV in the germline V gene (reference sequence). This CDR3 contains 14 residues. V was trimmed by 3 bases and J by 8 bases, leaving 13 bases between them. The DNA of the CDR3 is TGTGCCAGCAGTTTGGCGGCAGGGATGGAAAAACTGTTTTTT. Translation: CASSLAAGMEKLFF.

This clone was seen once. This chain links TRBV4-3 with TRBJ2-3; D not certain. Germline V gene sequence: CDR1 LGHNA, CDR2 YSLEER. The V and J ends lost 0 bases and 3 bases respectively, with 16 bases between them. The CDR3 contains 17 residues. This chain's CDR3 is CASSQEPASPKTDTQYF. CDR3 coding DNA: TGCGCCAGCAGCCAAGAACCCGCTTCCCCAAAAACAGATACGCAGTATTTT.

The chain joins TRBV29-1 to TRBJ2-2, with D possibly TRBD2 on 5 matching bases. This CDR3 is 12 amino acids long. The germline gives CDR1 SQVTM, CDR2 ANQGSEA. Trimming left V 4 bases short and J 7 bases short, with 10 bases between. Written as DNA, the CDR3 is TGCAGCGTTGCCGGACTGGGCGGGGAGCTGTTTTTT. This translates into CSVAGLGGELFF.

The gene calls are TRBV18 and TRBJ2-5; D remains ambiguous. CDR1 KGHSH and CDR2 LQKENI come from the germline V gene. CDR3 length: 14 amino acids. V was shortened by 0 bases and J by 4 bases, with 9 bases between the two germline ends. Here the CDR3 DNA reads TGTGCCAGCTCACCACCTCTTAGCCGAGAGACCCAGTACTTC. The encoded protein is CASSPPLSRETQYF.